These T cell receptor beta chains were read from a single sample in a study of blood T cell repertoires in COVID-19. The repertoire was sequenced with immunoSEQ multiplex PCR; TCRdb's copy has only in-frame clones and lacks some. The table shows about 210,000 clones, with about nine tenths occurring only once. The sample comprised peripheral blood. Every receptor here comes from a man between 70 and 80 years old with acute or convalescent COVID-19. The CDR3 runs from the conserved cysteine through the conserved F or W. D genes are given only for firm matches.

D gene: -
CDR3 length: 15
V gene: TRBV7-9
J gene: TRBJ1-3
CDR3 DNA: TGTGCCAGCAGCTATAGTCAAAGCTCTGGAAACACCATATATTTT
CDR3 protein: CASSYSQSSGNTIYF

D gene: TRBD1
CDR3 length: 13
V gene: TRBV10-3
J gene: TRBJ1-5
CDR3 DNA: TGTGCCATCAGCGACAGGGGGGATCAGCCCCAGCATTTT
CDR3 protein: CAISDRGDQPQHF

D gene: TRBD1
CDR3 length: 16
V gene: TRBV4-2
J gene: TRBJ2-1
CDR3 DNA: TGTGCCAGCAGCCAAGATTTACAGGGGGCGCGTAATGAGCAGTTCTTC
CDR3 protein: CASSQDLQGARNEQFF

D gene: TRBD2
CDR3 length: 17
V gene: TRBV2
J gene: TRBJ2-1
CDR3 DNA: TGTGCCAGCAGTGTCGTCCCCACTAGCGGGAGAAGTAATGAGCAGTTCTTC
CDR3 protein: CASSVVPTSGRSNEQFF

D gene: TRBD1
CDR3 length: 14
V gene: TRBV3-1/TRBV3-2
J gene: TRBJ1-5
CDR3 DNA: TGTGCCAGCAGCCATCGGACAGGGGATCAGCCCCAGCATTTT
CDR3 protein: CASSHRTGDQPQHF

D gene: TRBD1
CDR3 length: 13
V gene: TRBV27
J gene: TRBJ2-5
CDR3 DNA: TGTGCCAGCAGGCAGACAGGGGCAGGGACCCAGTACTTC
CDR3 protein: CASRQTGAGTQYF

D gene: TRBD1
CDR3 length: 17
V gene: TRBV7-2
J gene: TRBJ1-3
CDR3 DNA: TGTGCCAGCAGCTTAGCCGGACAGGGGACTTCTGGAAACACCATATATTTT
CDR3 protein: CASSLAGQGTSGNTIYF

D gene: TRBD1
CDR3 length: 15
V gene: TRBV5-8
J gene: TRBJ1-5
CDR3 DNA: TGTGCCAGCAGCTTGGGGGGACAGAGCAATCAGCCCCAGCATTTT
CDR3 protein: CASSLGGQSNQPQHF

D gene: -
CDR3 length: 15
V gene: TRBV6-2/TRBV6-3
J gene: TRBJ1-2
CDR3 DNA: TGTGCCAGCAGTTTCGACAGGACCGGCTTTGGGGGCTACACCTTC
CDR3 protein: CASSFDRTGFGGYTF

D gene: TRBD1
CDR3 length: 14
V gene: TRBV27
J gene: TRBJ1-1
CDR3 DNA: TGTGCCAGCAGCCGGACAGGGGGTTACACTGAAGCTTTCTTT
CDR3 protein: CASSRTGGYTEAFF

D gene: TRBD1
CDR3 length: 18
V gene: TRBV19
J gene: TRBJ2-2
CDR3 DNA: TGTGCCAGTAGTTTATATCCCCCCCTCGGACAGGGACCCGGGGAGCTGTTTTTT
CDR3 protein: CASSLYPPLGQGPGELFF

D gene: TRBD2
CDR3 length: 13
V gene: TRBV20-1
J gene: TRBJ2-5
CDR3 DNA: TGCAGTGCTAGTAGCGGGGCCCAAGAGACCCAGTACTTC
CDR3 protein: CSASSGAQETQYF

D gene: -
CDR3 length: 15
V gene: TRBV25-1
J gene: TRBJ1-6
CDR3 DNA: TGTGCCAGCAGTGAAGGTGCCAGAAGTAATTCACCCCTCCACTTT
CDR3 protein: CASSEGARSNSPLHF

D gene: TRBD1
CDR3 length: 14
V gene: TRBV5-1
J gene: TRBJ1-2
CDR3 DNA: TGCGCCAGCAGCTTGGAAACAGGGGGAGATGGCTACACCTTC
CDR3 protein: CASSLETGGDGYTF

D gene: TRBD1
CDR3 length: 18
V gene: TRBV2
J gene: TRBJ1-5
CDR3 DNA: TGTGCCAGCGGAGTGGGACAGTCGGTACATTATAGCAATCAGCCCCAGCATTTT
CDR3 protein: CASGVGQSVHYSNQPQHF

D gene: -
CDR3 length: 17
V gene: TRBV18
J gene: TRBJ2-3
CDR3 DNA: TGTGCCAGCTCACCTATGATGGGGTCAGGAGGCGCAGATACGCAGTATTTT
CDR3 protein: CASSPMMGSGGADTQYF

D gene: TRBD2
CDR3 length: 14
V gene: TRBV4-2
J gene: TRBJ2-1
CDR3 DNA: TGTGCCAGCAGCCAAGGACTAGCGGGAGATGAGCAGTTCTTC
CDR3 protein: CASSQGLAGDEQFF

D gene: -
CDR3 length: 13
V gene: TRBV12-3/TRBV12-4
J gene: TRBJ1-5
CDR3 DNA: TGTGCCAGCAGTTTTGGGCAGGGACAGCCCCAGCATTTT
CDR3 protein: CASSFGQGQPQHF

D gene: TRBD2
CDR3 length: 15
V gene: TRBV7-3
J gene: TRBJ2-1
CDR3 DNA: TGTGCCAGCAGCCTACTAGCGGACTCCTACAATGAGCAGTTCTTC
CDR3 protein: CASSLLADSYNEQFF